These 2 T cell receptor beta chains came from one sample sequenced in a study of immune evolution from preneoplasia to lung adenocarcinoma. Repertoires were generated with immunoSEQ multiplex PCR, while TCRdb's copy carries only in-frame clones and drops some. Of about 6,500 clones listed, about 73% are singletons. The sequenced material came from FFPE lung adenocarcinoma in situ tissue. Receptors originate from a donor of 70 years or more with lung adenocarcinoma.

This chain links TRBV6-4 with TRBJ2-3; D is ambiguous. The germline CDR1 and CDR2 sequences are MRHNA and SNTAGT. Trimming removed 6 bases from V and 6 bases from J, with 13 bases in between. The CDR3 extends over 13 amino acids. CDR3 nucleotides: TGTGCCAGCAGGCGCGGCACCTCCGATACGCAGTATTTT. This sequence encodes CASRRGTSDTQYF.

The CDR3 protein is CASSSDRGLWQPQHF. CDR3 coding DNA: TGTGCCAGCAGCTCCGACAGGGGGTTGTGGCAGCCCCAGCATTTT. The V gene is TRBV28, the J gene TRBJ1-5; the match to TRBD1 covers 9 bases. CDR3 length: 15 residues. V lost 6 bases to trimming and J lost 7 bases; unmatched junction nucleotides: 10. The germline V gene has CDR1 MDHEN and CDR2 SYDVKM.